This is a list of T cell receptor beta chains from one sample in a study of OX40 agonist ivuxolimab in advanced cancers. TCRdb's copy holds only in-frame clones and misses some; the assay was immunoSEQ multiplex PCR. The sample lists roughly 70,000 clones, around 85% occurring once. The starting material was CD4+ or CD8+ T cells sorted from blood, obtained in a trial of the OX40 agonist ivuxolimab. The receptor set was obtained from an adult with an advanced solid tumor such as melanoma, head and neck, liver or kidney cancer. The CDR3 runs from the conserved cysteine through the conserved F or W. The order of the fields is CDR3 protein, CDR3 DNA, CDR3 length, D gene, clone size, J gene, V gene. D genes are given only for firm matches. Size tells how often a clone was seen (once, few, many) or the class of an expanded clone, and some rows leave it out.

CDR3 protein: CASSFSGDPSGNTIYF
CDR3 DNA: TGCGCCAGCAGCTTTTCTGGGGACCCCTCTGGAAACACCATATATTTT
CDR3 length: 16
D gene: NA
clone size: NA
J gene: TRBJ1-3
V gene: TRBV5-1

CDR3 protein: CASSSRLAGGRRETQYF
CDR3 DNA: TGTGCCAGCAGCTCGCGACTAGCGGGGGGGAGAAGAGAGACCCAGTACTTC
CDR3 length: 17
D gene: TRBD2
clone size: NA
J gene: TRBJ2-5
V gene: TRBV7-6

CDR3 protein: CASSESRAGPYEQYF
CDR3 DNA: TGTGCCAGCAGTGAAAGTCGGGCAGGCCCCTACGAGCAGTACTTC
CDR3 length: 15
D gene: NA
clone size: NA
J gene: TRBJ2-7
V gene: TRBV6-1

CDR3 protein: CAIKDSSGDTSYGYTF
CDR3 DNA: TGTGCCATCAAAGATTCGTCAGGGGACACGAGCTATGGCTACACCTTC
CDR3 length: 16
D gene: NA
clone size: once
J gene: TRBJ1-2
V gene: TRBV10-3

CDR3 protein: CASAQGPYNEQFF
CDR3 DNA: TGTGCTAGCGCCCAGGGGCCCTACAATGAGCAGTTCTTC
CDR3 length: 13
D gene: NA
clone size: once
J gene: TRBJ2-1
V gene: TRBV12-5

CDR3 protein: CSVTGTGNYGYTF
CDR3 DNA: TGCAGCGTTACCGGGACAGGGAACTATGGCTACACCTTC
CDR3 length: 13
D gene: TRBD1
clone size: NA
J gene: TRBJ1-2
V gene: TRBV29-1

CDR3 protein: CASSPPRVSSYNEQFF
CDR3 DNA: TGTGCCAGCTCACCTCCCCGGGTGAGCTCCTACAATGAGCAGTTCTTC
CDR3 length: 16
D gene: NA
clone size: NA
J gene: TRBJ2-1
V gene: TRBV18

CDR3 protein: CVRSLPSTSGGATDTQYF
CDR3 DNA: TGTGTCAGAAGCTTACCGTCCACTAGCGGGGGAGCCACAGATACGCAGTATTTT
CDR3 length: 18
D gene: NA
clone size: NA
J gene: TRBJ2-3
V gene: TRBV7-5

CDR3 protein: CASSQESLAGETQYF
CDR3 DNA: TGCGCCAGCAGCCAAGAGTCCCTAGCGGGAGAGACCCAGTACTTC
CDR3 length: 15
D gene: TRBD2
clone size: few
J gene: TRBJ2-5
V gene: TRBV4-1

CDR3 protein: CASSLAGTTDTQYF
CDR3 DNA: TGTGCCAGCAGCTTAGCGGGGACCACAGATACGCAGTATTTT
CDR3 length: 14
D gene: NA
clone size: NA
J gene: TRBJ2-3
V gene: TRBV13